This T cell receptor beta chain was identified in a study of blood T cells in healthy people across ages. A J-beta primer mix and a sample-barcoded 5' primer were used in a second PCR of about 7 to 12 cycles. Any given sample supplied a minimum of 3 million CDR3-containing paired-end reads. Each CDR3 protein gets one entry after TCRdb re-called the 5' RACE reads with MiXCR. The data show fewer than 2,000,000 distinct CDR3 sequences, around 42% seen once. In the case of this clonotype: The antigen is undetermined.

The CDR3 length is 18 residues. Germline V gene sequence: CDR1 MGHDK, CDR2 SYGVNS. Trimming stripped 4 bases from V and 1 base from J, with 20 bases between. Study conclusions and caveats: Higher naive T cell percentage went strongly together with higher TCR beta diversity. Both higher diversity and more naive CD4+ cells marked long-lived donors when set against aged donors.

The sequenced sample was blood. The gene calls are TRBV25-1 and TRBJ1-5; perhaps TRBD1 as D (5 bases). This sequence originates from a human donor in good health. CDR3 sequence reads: CASSGGSEGRLSNQPQHF. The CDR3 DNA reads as TGTGCCAGCAGTGGTGGCTCGGAGGGACGATTAAGCAATCAGCCCCAGCATTTT.